This T cell receptor (beta chain) was recorded in a study of blood T cell repertoires in COVID-19. This clone was recorded a few times. Produced via immunoSEQ multiplex PCR; TCRdb's table is partial and in-frame only. The sample includes just under 75,000 clones, over 80% seen only once; the top ten take around 2.3%. V was cut by 5 bases and J by 3 bases, with 10 bases left in between. The V gene's germline CDR1 is SGHNT and CDR2 YENEEA. The CDR3 sequence is 13 residues long. The source material was peripheral blood. The sequence came from a man at least 80 years old with active or convalescent COVID-19. The J gene is TRBJ2-5, the V gene TRBV11-3, with a weak D call TRBD1 (6 bases). CDR3 residues: CASSLQGKETQYF. CDR3 bases: TGTGCCAGCAGCCTACAGGGAAAAGAGACCCAGTACTTC.